The TCR beta chain described here comes from a study of T cell responses to AZD1222 COVID-19 vaccine. Trimming cost V 4 bases and J 3 bases, with 7 bases left between them. This CDR3 has 13 amino acids. The germline V gene encodes CDR1 MDHEN and CDR2 SYDVKM. Measured with immunoSEQ multiplex PCR; TCRdb has only the in-frame clones, and not every one. The sample records tens of thousands of clones, roughly 80% being singletons. The sample in question was peripheral blood, obtained on day 0 of MenACWY control vaccination. V and J are TRBV28 and TRBJ2-1; D remains ambiguous. The TCR comes from an adult in good health. The CDR3 is CASSYDFYNEQFF. For the CDR3, the DNA is TGTGCCAGCAGTTACGACTTCTACAATGAGCAGTTCTTC.